One sample yielded the 15 T cell receptor beta chains listed below, sequenced in a study of blood T cell repertoires in COVID-19 (dated by TCRdb to 2018 to 2020). The method behind the library was the immunoSEQ multiplex PCR assay. TCRdb re-hosts the immuneACCESS table, in-frame sequences only. Its copies lack some clones; in the studies checked, an unresolved V gene accounts for under half of them, and the cause for the rest is not known. This sample gives 500,000 or so clones in total; roughly 87% of them show up just once. Jointly, the top ten make up 0.7% of the sample. The specimen was PBMCs or T cells enriched from blood (not recorded which). All receptors come from a woman aged 18 to 35 who had recovered from COVID-19.

The chain uses TRBV6-5 and TRBJ2-7; D unresolved. This CDR3 region has 14 residues. Germline V gives CDR1 MNHEY, CDR2 SVGAGI. V lost 7 bases, J lost 2 bases, and 15 bases lay in between. The CDR3 spells CASTSHATPYEQYF. CDR3 in DNA: TGTGCCAGCACCTCACATGCAACCCCCTACGAGCAGTACTTC.

This chain joins TRBV11-2 and TRBJ2-2; TRBD2 might be the D (5 bases). V lost 5 bases and J lost 7, with 23 bases in between. Germline CDR1 is SGHAT and CDR2 is FQNNGV. This CDR3 spans 17 amino acids. The CDR3 spells CASSQIRGPLIVGELFF. As DNA, the CDR3 is TGTGCCAGCAGCCAAATCAGAGGGCCCCTTATAGTCGGGGAGCTGTTTTTT.

The V and J genes are TRBV10-3 and TRBJ2-7, with 10 bases aligning to TRBD1. CDR3 size: 13 residues. J gave up 5 bases and V 6 bases, and 4 bases lay outside the gene matches. Germline loops: CDR1 ENHRY, CDR2 SYGVKD. The CDR3 DNA sequence: TGTGCCATCAGCCTCGGGACAGGGGACGAGCAGTACTTC. It is translated as CAISLGTGDEQYF.

This chain connects TRBV29-1 to TRBJ1-2, with a weak D call TRBD1 (5 bases). This CDR3 has 13 amino acids. V was pared by 7 bases and J by 0 bases, with 12 bases between. Germline V CDR1 and CDR2: SQVTM, ANQGSEA. The CDR3 sequence: CSATVLPNYGYTF. The CDR3 DNA reads TGCAGCGCGACAGTGCTACCTAACTATGGCTACACCTTC.

The chain has TRBV28 and TRBJ1-2, with D possibly TRBD1 on 6 matching bases. Per the germline V gene, CDR1 is MDHEN and CDR2 is SYDVKM. The CDR3 runs to 11 residues. Deletions cut 10 bases from V and 4 bases from J, with 10 bases between. The CDR3 DNA sequence: TGTGCCACCTACAGGGTCTATGGCTACACCTTC. Protein: CATYRVYGYTF.

This clone was detected once. The chain carries TRBV5-4 and TRBJ1-1, with TRBD1 identical over 9 bases. CDR3 length: 15 amino acids. J was trimmed by 4 bases and V by 4 bases; bases with no gene match: 8. Looked up from germline, CDR1 is SGHNT and CDR2 is YYREEE (reference sequence). The CDR3, as DNA: TGTGCCAGCAGCCCTAAGGACAGGGGAGGCACTGAAGCTTTCTTT. This encodes CASSPKDRGGTEAFF.

The DNA of the CDR3 is TGTGCCAGCAGCTTAGCGGAGGCAGCGCCTCACTTT. It encodes CASSLAEAAPHF. The V gene is TRBV7-9, the J gene TRBJ1-6; D unresolved. This CDR3 has 12 residues. Germline V gene lookup returns CDR1 SEHNR and CDR2 FQNEAQ (reference sequence). The germline V and J ends were trimmed by 0 bases and 19 bases, with 13 bases remaining between them.

The chain employs TRBV7-3 and TRBJ1-2, with a weak D call TRBD1 (5 bases). Germline V gene lookup returns CDR1 SGHTA and CDR2 FQGTGA. Deletions cut 5 bases from V and 2 bases from J, with 9 bases between. This CDR3 is built from 13 residues. The DNA for the CDR3 is TGTGCCAGCAGCCTGGGGGGGAACTATGGCTACACCTTC. Encoded protein: CASSLGGNYGYTF. Drawing the rest from reference TRBV7-3 and TRBJ1-2, the complete variable domain is GAGVSQTPSNKVTEKGKYVELRCDPISGHTALYWYRQSLGQGPEFLIYFQGTGAADDSGLPNDRFFAVRPEGSVSTLKIQRTERGDSAVYLCASSLGGNYGYTFGSGTRLTVV.

CDR3 loop: CASSFDRGLRDEQFF. The CDR3 nucleotides read TGTGCCAGCAGCTTTGACAGGGGGTTAAGGGATGAGCAGTTCTTC. The chain combines TRBV5-4 with TRBJ2-1, with 9 bases lining up with TRBD1. Germline values: CDR1 SGHNT, CDR2 YYREEE (reference sequence). V was clipped by 2 bases and J by 8 bases; unmatched bases: 8. CDR3 length equals 15 residues.

Only one count was recorded for this clone. The chain is built from TRBV19 and TRBJ2-2; 11 bases line up with TRBD2. CDR1 is LNHDA, CDR2 SQIVND, per germline (reference sequence). With 2 bases clipped from V and 3 bases from J, the junction kept 8 bases outside the gene matches. The CDR3 spans 18 residues. The CDR3 loop reads CASSILVAGGPDTGELFF. The CDR3, as DNA: TGTGCCAGTAGTATACTGGTAGCGGGGGGGCCCGACACCGGGGAGCTGTTTTTT. Combining the CDR3 with reference TRBV19 and TRBJ2-2 gives the whole variable domain DGGITQSPKYLFRKEGQNVTLSCEQNLNHDAMYWYRQDPGQGLRLIYYSQIVNDFQKGDIAEGYSVSREKKESFPLTVTSAQKNPTAFYLCASSILVAGGPDTGELFFGEGSRLTVL.

V usage is TRBV3-1 (or the pseudogene TRBV3-2) and J usage is TRBJ2-3; D gene uncertain. Germline V gene sequence: CDR1 LGHDT, CDR2 YNNKEL (reference sequence). The V and J ends lost 2 bases and 6 bases respectively, with 9 bases between them. This CDR3 has 13 residues. The CDR3 bases are TGTGCCAGCAGCCAATCTGGGCAGGATACGCAGTATTTT. Translation gives CASSQSGQDTQYF.

The chain has TRBV5-1 and TRBJ1-3; 7 nucleotides agree with TRBD1. Germline values: CDR1 SGHRS, CDR2 YFSETQ. The CDR3 covers 14 residues. Trimming cost V 4 bases and J 4 bases; bases outside gene matches: 5. CDR3 amino acids: CASSPTGEGNTIYF. CDR3 DNA sequence: TGCGCCAGCAGCCCCACAGGGGAAGGAAACACCATATATTTT.

The chain couples TRBV2 to TRBJ1-1; 7 bases match TRBD1. The CDR3 contains 14 residues. Looked up from germline, CDR1 is SNHLY and CDR2 is FYNNEI. The trim removed 7 bases at V and 7 bases at J, leaving 12 bases unmatched. CDR3 DNA sequence: TGTGCCAGCACCCCGGGGAGAGGGGGCTTTGAAGCTTTCTTT. Encoded protein: CASTPGRGGFEAFF.

The V gene is TRBV28, the J gene TRBJ1-2; 10 nucleotides match TRBD1. J lost 3 bases, V lost 3 bases, and 19 bases had no gene match. CDR1 and CDR2 from the germline V gene are MDHEN and SYDVKM. This CDR3 comprises 20 residues. The CDR3 DNA reads TGTGCCAGCAGTTTCGTTTTTATCGGGACAGGGGTTGTCTGGGACTATGGCTACACCTTC. Translation gives CASSFVFIGTGVVWDYGYTF.

The rearrangement links TRBV4-1 to TRBJ1-5; 7 bases map to TRBD1. Germline V gene data show CDR1 as MGHRA and CDR2 as YSYEKL. Unmatched junction bases numbered 2, after V lost 8 bases and J lost 4 bases. There are 12 residues in the CDR3. CDR3: CASGTVNQPQHF. Written as DNA, the CDR3 is TGCGCCAGCGGGACAGTTAATCAGCCCCAGCATTTT.